This TCR beta chain appears in the sequencing data of a study of OX40 agonist ivuxolimab in advanced cancers. In the study overall: Ivuxolimab, which targeted the costimulatory receptor OX40 (CD134), was an agonistic, fully human IgG2 monoclonal antibody. Patients were allowed to have had prior anti-PD-1, anti-PD-L1 or anti-CTLA-4 therapy, and around two fifths of the dose-escalation patients had been treated with checkpoint inhibitors. The purpose of peripheral TCRbeta sequencing was to test whether ivuxolimab changed TCR sequence diversity and led to clonal T-cell expansion. The paper reports the monotherapy dose-escalation portion (N of about 50 patients) of the phase I ivuxolimab trial. Partial responses occurred in three dose-escalation patients, of whom one had hepatocellular carcinoma and two had cutaneous melanoma. Intravenous ivuxolimab was administered to patients every 2 weeks at six dose levels: 0.01, 0.1, 0.3, 1.5, 3 and 10 mg/kg. Of the roughly 53 patients in dose escalation, around 19 had hepatocellular carcinoma, about 15 had melanoma, 9 had renal cell carcinoma and 9 had head and neck cancer. A male proportion of roughly 85% and a mean age of approximately 60 years, ranging from about 20 to 79, were recorded for the dose-escalation cohort.

As regards this clone: The antigen it binds to is not known. No base quality information exists; no much larger clone differs at one position.

What the research found in general, with its limitations: Low levels of normalized T-cell clonal expansion were also seen in some patients who did not respond. The antigen specificity of the clonally expanded peripheral T cells was not determined. In the 0.1-3.0 mg/kg groups, partial responders were among the patients with the lowest normalized peripheral clonal expansion, particularly in CD8+ T cells. At doses of 0.1 to 3.0 mg/kg, clonal expansion of both CD4+ and CD8+ T cells in blood was seen between baseline and week 6. After ivuxolimab, expanded clones were on average more numerous among CD8+ T cells than among CD4+ T cells.

To sequence the TCRbeta CDR3 region, genomic DNA was isolated from the sorted cells. The immunoSEQ Assay was used for sequencing of TCRbeta CDR3 regions. TCRdb mirrors the immuneACCESS table, restricted to in-frame sequences. Some clones are absent from its copies; in checked studies, under half trace to an unresolved V gene, and the reason for the others is unknown. Counted in this sample were some 80,000 clones; about nine tenths of them appeared once. Around 0.31% of the sample is in the top ten clones. The trial excluded patients who had a history of autoimmune disease or who were on systemic immunosuppression. Peripheral blood for TCR sequencing was collected from all dose cohorts at baseline, on cycle 4 day 1, and on cycle 7 day 1. Samples were obtained from an open-label, multicenter, first-in-human phase I dose-escalation trial of ivuxolimab. Adults with locally advanced or metastatic melanoma, renal cell, hepatocellular, or head and neck squamous cell carcinoma were enrolled in the trial. Before TCR sequencing, CD4+ and CD8+ T cells were separately sorted from peripheral blood.

Trimming takes 0 bases from V and 4 bases from J, and the germline ends sit 16 bases apart. From the cysteine through the phenylalanine, the CDR3 covers 17 amino acids. The retained sequence is limited to the CDR3, 51 bases, with the frame set at the first base. CDR1 and CDR2 (ENHRY, SYGVKD) derive from the germline V gene. Sequencing used CD4+ or CD8+ T cells sorted from blood, obtained in a trial of the OX40 agonist ivuxolimab. The rearrangement combines TRBV10-3 with TRBJ2-1; a weak D assignment points to TRBD2 (6 bases agree). The TCR sequence derives from an adult with an advanced solid tumor such as melanoma, head and neck, liver or kidney cancer. The CDR3 protein: CAISESLVGGVYNEQFF. The sequenced DNA is TGTGCCATCAGTGAGTCTCTCGTCGGGGGAGTTTACAATGAGCAGTTCTTC.